The rows below give T cell receptor beta chains drawn from one sample of a study of cytomegalovirus exposure and HLA in healthy donors. Profiling relied on immunoSEQ multiplex PCR, and the TCRdb table lists in-frame clones only, not all of them. In the table there are some 190,000 clones, about 80% of which are singletons. The sample consisted of PBMCs. Receptors were obtained from a woman younger than 45 in good health and CMV-seronegative. Each CDR3 is given with its conserved first and last residue. The D gene is left open where the match is weak. Only some rows state a clone size, as once, few, many or a class for expanded clones.

. . TRBJ1-5 TRBV10-3 TGTGCCATCAGTGAGTTTGGGGGGGACCAGCCCCAGCATTTT CAISEFGGDQPQHF
. . TRBJ1-1 TRBV6-5 TGTGCCAGTAACCCAGGAGGTTGGACCGCTGAAGCTTTCTTT CASNPGGWTAEAFF
. TRBD2 TRBJ2-2 TRBV29-1 TGCAGCGTTGGGCGGGGGACCGGGGAGCTGTTTTTT CSVGRGTGELFF
. TRBD1 TRBJ2-5 TRBV9 TGTGCCAGCAGCGTAGGGGGCCGGGACAGGGGGTACCAAGAGACCCAGTACTTC CASSVGGRDRGYQETQYF
. TRBD1 TRBJ2-7 TRBV4-2 TGTGCCAGCAGCCAAGAAACGACAGGGGTGAGATACGAGCAGTACTTC CASSQETTGVRYEQYF
. . TRBJ1-2 TRBV21-1 TGTGCCAGTAAGCTGTATACCCCGCCCTGGGGCTACACCTTC CASKLYTPPWGYTF
. TRBD1 TRBJ1-6 TRBV9 TGTGCCAGCAAAGGACAGGGGAATTCACCCCTCCACTTT CASKGQGNSPLHF
. . TRBJ2-3 TRBV9 TGTGCCAGCAGCGTAGGTAGTTCACCGGATACGCAGTATTTT CASSVGSSPDTQYF
. TRBD2 TRBJ2-5 TRBV29-1 TGCAGCGTTAAGACTAGCGGGGGGGTCGCGGAGACCCAGTACTTC CSVKTSGGVAETQYF
few . TRBJ2-5 TRBV2 TGTGCCAGCAGTGAAATGGGGTTAAGAGGGCAGACCCAGTACTTC CASSEMGLRGQTQYF
. . TRBJ2-2 TRBV7-8 TGTGCCAGCAGCTTAGACTGGGGGCCCAGTGATCCCGGGGAGCTGTTTTTT CASSLDWGPSDPGELFF
. TRBD1 TRBJ1-1 TRBV2 TGTGCCAGCAGTGAAATCCGGGACAGCCGTGAAGCTTTCTTT CASSEIRDSREAFF
. TRBD1 TRBJ2-7 TRBV27 TGTGCCAGCAGTTTCGGACAGGGCTACGAGCAGTACTTC CASSFGQGYEQYF
. . TRBJ2-7 TRBV25-1 TGTGCCAGCAGTGCGCGCTACGAGCAGTACTTC CASSARYEQYF
. . TRBJ2-7 TRBV6-6 TGTGCCAGCACTTACGCGGGCGGGGCCTACGAGCAGTACTTC CASTYAGGAYEQYF
. . TRBJ2-5 TRBV7-2 TGTGCCAGCAGCCCCGGACAGTTTTTTGGGACCCAGTACTTC CASSPGQFFGTQYF